This entry concerns a single T cell receptor beta chain. The CDR3 extends over 13 amino acids. Losses at the gene ends were 8 bases for V and 5 bases for J; bases not matched to a gene: 8. Germline CDR1 is GTSNPN and CDR2 is SVGIG (reference sequence). The data derive from a study of CD8 T cells in Susac syndrome. It was with random hexamers that about 0.45 to 1 ug RNA was reverse transcribed. An immunoSEQ multiplex PCR amplified TCR beta CDR3 over 54 Vbeta and 13 Jbeta. TCRdb re-derived calls from the immunoSEQ multiplex PCR reads in MiXCR, one entry per CDR3 protein. The data hold about 290,000 distinct CDR3 sequences, with 65% to 90% observed a single time. Blood CD8+ and CD4+ T cells underwent high-throughput TCR beta sequencing. FACS enriched CD8+ TEMRA cells, while bulk CD8+ and CD4+ were negatively isolated.

The sequence was obtained from a human donor with multiple sclerosis. Specimen: CD8+ T cells from PBMCs. The chain is built from TRBV30 and TRBJ2-7, with 11 bases matching TRBD1. CDR3 sequence reads: CARGRTGGDEQYF. The CDR3, as DNA: TGTGCCCGGGGCCGGACAGGGGGCGACGAGCAGTACTTC.